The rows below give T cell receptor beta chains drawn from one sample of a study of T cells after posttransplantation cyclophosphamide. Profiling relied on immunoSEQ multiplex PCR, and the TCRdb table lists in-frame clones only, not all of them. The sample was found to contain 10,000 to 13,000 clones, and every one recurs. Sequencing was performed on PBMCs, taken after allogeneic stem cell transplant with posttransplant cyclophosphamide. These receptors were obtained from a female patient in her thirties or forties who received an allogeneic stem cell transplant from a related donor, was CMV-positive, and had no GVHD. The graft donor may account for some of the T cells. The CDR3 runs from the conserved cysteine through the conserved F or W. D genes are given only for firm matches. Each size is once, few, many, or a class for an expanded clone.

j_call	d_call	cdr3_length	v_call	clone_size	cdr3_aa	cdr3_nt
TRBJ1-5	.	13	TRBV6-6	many	CASREPKHQPQHF	TGTGCCAGCAGAGAACCCAAACACCAGCCCCAGCATTTT
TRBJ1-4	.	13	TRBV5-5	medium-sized	CASTPGPNEKLFF	TGTGCCAGCACCCCGGGTCCTAATGAAAAACTGTTTTTT
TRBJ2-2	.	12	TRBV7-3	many	CASSLQTGELFF	TGTGCCAGCAGCCTTCAGACAGGGGAGCTGTTTTTT
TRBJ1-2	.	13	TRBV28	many	CASSRGTPWGYTF	TGTGCCAGCAGCCGCGGGACCCCGTGGGGCTACACCTTC
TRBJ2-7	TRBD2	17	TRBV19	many	CASSIALAGARSYEQYF	TGTGCCAGTAGTATCGCACTAGCGGGAGCGCGTTCCTACGAGCAGTACTTC
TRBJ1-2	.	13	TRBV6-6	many	CASSEGHDYGYTF	TGTGCCAGCAGCGAGGGACATGACTATGGCTACACCTTC
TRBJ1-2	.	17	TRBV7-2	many	CASSLGEPLALYDGYTF	TGTGCCAGCAGCTTAGGTGAACCTCTAGCTCTATACGATGGCTACACCTTC
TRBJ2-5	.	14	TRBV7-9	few	CASSSLYLEGSQYF	TGTGCCAGCAGCTCATTGTATTTAGAGGGCTCCCAGTACTTC
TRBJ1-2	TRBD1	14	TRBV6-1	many	CASSTGDIAYGYTF	TGTGCCAGCAGCACAGGGGATATTGCCTATGGCTACACCTTC
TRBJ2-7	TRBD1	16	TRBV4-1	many	CASSQRQGVSAAEQYF	TGCGCCAGCAGCCAGCGACAGGGGGTAAGCGCAGCCGAGCAGTACTTC
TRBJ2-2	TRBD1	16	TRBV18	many	CASSPQRQGWTGELFF	TGTGCCAGCTCACCTCAACGACAGGGATGGACCGGGGAGCTGTTTTTT
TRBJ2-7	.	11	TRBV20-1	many	CSATRDYEQYF	TGCAGTGCTACTCGCGACTACGAGCAGTACTTC
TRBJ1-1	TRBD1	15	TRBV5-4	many	CASSFLTTGRTEAFF	TGTGCCAGCAGCTTTCTGACGACAGGGAGAACTGAAGCTTTCTTT
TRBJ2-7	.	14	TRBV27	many	CASSLEGVSYEQYF	TGTGCCAGCAGTTTAGAGGGGGTCTCCTACGAGCAGTACTTC
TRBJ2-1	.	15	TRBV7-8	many	CASSLGGLALAVQFF	TGTGCCAGCAGCTTAGGCGGGCTAGCATTAGCGGTGCAGTTCTTC